This TCR beta chain is drawn from a study of blood T cell repertoires in COVID-19. Study overall: T cells, B-cell-depleted T cells, or PBMCs provided the cDNA or gDNA that served as material.

Data came from immunoSEQ multiplex PCR; TCRdb stores just in-frame clones and leaves some out. This sample has 50,000 or so clones, with approximately 88% found just once. Between the trimmed V and J ends, which lost 5 bases and 0 bases, there was a span of 15 bases. The CDR3 spans 16 residues. CDR1 and CDR2 from the germline V gene are LNHDA and SQIVND (reference sequence). This sequence was found in a man between 65 and 85 years old with acute or convalescent COVID-19. This chain uses TRBV19 with TRBJ2-3; tentative D call: TRBD2 (6 bases). Sequencing was done on a sample of peripheral blood. Written as DNA, the CDR3 is TGTGCCAGTAGTCCCCTTTACCGGGAGAGCACAGATACGCAGTATTTT. This sequence encodes CASSPLYRESTDTQYF.